This T cell receptor beta chain is drawn from a study of glioma-infiltrating T cells after dendritic cell vaccination. In the study overall: Samples are from glioblastoma patients in Phase I and II dendritic cell vaccine trials. At biweekly intervals, patients got three intradermal dendritic cell vaccine injections.

The CDR3 is 16 residues long. Per the germline V gene, CDR1 is SGHRS and CDR2 is YFSETQ. Deletions cut 4 bases from V and 0 bases from J, with 14 bases between. TCRB CDR3 was amplified from 2 ug genomic DNA or less. Libraries were prepared by immunoSEQ multiplex PCR; TCRdb keeps only in-frame clonotypes and omits some of them. The repertoire holds around 100,000 clones, with around 83% as singletons. The time point is: after dendritic cell vaccination, including at tumor progression/relapse. The TCR comes from a human donor with glioblastoma. The V and J genes are TRBV5-1 and TRBJ2-1, with D possibly TRBD2 on 6 matching bases. Sequenced material: blood, taken after dendritic cell vaccination. CDR3 coding DNA: TGCGCCAGCAGCCCGGAGGTGGGGGGCTCCTACAATGAGCAGTTCTTC. This codes for CASSPEVGGSYNEQFF.